This section outlines one T cell receptor (beta chain) sequence together with its context. Its antigen is not identified. This entry is derived from a study of cytomegalovirus exposure and HLA in healthy donors. Across the whole study: HLA-typed donors were the source of 86 million or so unique TCRs held in an early data release. General observations from the study: In vitro assays verified that a few CMV-associated chains recognized CMV antigens specifically. A likely sequencing artifact accounted for one observed cluster of highly shared sequence variants.

Primers for the PCR totalled 60 Vbeta and 13 Jbeta. Profiled with immunoSEQ multiplex PCR; TCRdb holds only in-frame clones, not every one. The sample includes 74,000 or so clones, roughly 80% of them seen just once. The CDR3 length is 16 residues. Trimming removed 1 base from V and 3 bases from J; junction bases left unmatched: 10. CDR1 is GTSNPN, CDR2 SVGIG, per germline (reference sequence). This TCR was recovered from a woman aged 40 to 55 in good health and CMV-seropositive. The chain combines TRBV30 with TRBJ2-3; TRBD2 matches 7 bases. Sequencing was carried out using PBMCs. In nucleotides, the CDR3 is TGTGCCTGGAGTGAACCCCGACTAGCTGTTACAGATACGCAGTATTTT. It is translated as CAWSEPRLAVTDTQYF.